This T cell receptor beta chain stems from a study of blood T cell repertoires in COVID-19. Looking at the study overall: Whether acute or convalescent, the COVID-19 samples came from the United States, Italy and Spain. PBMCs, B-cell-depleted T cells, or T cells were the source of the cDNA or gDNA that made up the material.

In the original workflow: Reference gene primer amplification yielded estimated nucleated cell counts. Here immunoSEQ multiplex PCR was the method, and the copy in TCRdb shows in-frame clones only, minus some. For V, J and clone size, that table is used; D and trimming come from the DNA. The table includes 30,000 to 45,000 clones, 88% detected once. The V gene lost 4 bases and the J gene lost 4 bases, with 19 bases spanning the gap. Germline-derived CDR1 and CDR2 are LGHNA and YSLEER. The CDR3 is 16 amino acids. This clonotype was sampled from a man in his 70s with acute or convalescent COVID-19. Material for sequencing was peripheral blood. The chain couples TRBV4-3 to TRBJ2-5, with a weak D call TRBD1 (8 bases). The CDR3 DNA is TGCGCCAGCAGCCTTAGAAATACAGGGGGGGGAGAGACCCAGTACTTC. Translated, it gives CASSLRNTGGGETQYF.